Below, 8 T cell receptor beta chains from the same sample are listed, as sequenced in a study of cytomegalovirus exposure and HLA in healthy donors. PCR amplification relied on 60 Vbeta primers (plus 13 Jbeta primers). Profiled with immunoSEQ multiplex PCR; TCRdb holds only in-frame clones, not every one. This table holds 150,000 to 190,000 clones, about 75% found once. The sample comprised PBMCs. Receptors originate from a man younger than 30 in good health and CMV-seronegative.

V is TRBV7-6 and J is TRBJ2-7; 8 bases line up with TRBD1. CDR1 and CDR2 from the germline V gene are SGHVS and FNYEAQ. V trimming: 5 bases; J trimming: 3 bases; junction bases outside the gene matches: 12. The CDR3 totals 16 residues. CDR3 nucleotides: TGTGCCAGCAGCGGCCACCCCGGGACAGGCCACTACGAGCAGTACTTC. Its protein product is CASSGHPGTGHYEQYF.

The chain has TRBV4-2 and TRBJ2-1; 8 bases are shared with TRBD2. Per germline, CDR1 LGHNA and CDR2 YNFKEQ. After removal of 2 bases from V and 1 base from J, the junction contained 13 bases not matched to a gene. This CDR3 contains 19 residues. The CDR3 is CASSQWWVERERSYNEQFF. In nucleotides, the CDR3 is TGTGCCAGCAGCCAATGGTGGGTCGAGCGGGAGCGTTCCTACAATGAGCAGTTCTTC.

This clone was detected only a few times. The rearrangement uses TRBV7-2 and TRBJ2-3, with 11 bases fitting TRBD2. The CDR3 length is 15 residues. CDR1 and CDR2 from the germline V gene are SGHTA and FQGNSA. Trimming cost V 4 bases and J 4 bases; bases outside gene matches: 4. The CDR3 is CASSSLAGVADTQYF. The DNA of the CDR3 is TGTGCCAGCAGCTCACTAGCGGGAGTCGCAGATACGCAGTATTTT. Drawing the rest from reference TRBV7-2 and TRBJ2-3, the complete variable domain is GAGVSQSPSNKVTEKGKDVELRCDPISGHTALYWYRQSLGQGLEFLIYFQGNSAPDKSGLPSDRFSAERTGGSVSTLTIQRTQQEDSAVYLCASSSLAGVADTQYFGPGTRLTVL.

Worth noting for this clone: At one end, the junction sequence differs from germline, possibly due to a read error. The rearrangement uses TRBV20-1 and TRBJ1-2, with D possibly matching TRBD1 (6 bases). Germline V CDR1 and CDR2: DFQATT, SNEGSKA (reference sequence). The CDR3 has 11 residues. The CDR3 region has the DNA TGCAGTGCCGGGGGCAAGGGGGAGGGATTCTTC. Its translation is CSAGGKGEGFF.

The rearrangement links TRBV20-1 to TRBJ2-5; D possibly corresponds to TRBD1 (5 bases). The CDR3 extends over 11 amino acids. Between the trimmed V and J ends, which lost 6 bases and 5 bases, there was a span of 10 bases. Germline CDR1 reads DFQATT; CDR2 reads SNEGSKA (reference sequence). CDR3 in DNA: TGCAGTGCGCGCCCAGGGGAGACCCAGTACTTC. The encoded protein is CSARPGETQYF.

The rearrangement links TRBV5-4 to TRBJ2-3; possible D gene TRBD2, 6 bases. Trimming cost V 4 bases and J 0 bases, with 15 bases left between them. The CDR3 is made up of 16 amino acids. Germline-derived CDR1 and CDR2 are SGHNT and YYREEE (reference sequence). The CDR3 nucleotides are TGTGCCAGCAGCCCGGCGGGGCCTCAAAGCACAGATACGCAGTATTTT. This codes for CASSPAGPQSTDTQYF.

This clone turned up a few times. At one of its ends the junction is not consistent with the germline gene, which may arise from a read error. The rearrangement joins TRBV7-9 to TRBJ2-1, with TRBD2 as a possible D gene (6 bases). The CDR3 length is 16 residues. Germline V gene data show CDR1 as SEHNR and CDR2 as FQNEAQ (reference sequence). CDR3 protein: CSSSLGRTTNYNEQFF. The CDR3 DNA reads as TGTTCCAGCAGCTTAGGCCGGACTACCAACTACAATGAGCAGTTCTTC.

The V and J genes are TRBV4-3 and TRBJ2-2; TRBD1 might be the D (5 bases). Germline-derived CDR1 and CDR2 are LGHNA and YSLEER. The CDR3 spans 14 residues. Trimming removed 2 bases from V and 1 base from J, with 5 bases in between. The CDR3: CASSQQGNTGELFF. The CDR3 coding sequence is TGCGCCAGCAGCCAACAGGGGAACACCGGGGAGCTGTTTTTT.